This T cell receptor beta chain came from a study of blood T cells in healthy people across ages. Overall study: Template switching retrieved approximately one barcoded beta molecule for each two T cells. Study-level results: Naive T cell percentage showed a strong correlation with TCR beta diversity.

V lost 6 bases, J lost 6 bases, and 8 bases lay in between. CDR3 length: 11 amino acids. From germline, CDR1 is GTSNPN and CDR2 SVGIG (reference sequence). This clonotype came up a few times. Its antigen is unidentified. Primers used in a second PCR of about 7 to 12 cycles were a sample-barcoded 5' primer and a J-beta primer mix. TCRdb processed the 5' RACE reads anew with MiXCR; each CDR3 protein has one entry. Among more than 800,000 distinct CDR3 sequences listed, more than 25% were seen once. This rearrangement joins TRBV30 to TRBJ2-2; D not certain. Sequenced sample: blood. This TCR came from a woman at least 80 years old in good health. CDR3 nucleotides: TGTGCCTGCCAGACTCCCGGGGAGCTGTTTTTT. This gives the protein CACQTPGELFF.